Listed below are T cell receptor beta chains from one sample, sequenced in a study of naive and memory T cell subsets. Each CDR3 protein is one row after TCRdb ran MiXCR on the UMI-ligation and nested PCR reads. The table shows about 90,000 distinct CDR3 sequences, with approximately 10% occurring only once. The sample was naive CD4+ T cells from blood. The receptors come from a human donor in good health. CDR3s include the opening cysteine and the closing phenylalanine or tryptophan. Each record gives: J gene, V gene, D gene, clone size, CDR3 protein, CDR3 DNA. The D gene is left open where the match is weak. Size values are once, few and many counts, or a class for expanded clones, and some rows have none.

J gene: TRBJ2-1
V gene: TRBV3-1
D gene: .
clone size: .
CDR3 protein: CASNQSHNEQFF
CDR3 DNA: TGTGCCAGCAACCAGAGCCACAATGAGCAGTTCTTC

J gene: TRBJ2-1
V gene: TRBV20-1
D gene: TRBD2
clone size: few
CDR3 protein: CSADSGDSYNEQFF
CDR3 DNA: TGCAGTGCAGATAGCGGGGACTCCTACAATGAGCAGTTCTTC

J gene: TRBJ2-7
V gene: TRBV7-9
D gene: TRBD1
clone size: .
CDR3 protein: CASSSLGTGVYEQYF
CDR3 DNA: TGTGCCAGCAGCTCTCTCGGGACAGGGGTCTACGAGCAGTACTTC

J gene: TRBJ1-2
V gene: TRBV20-1
D gene: .
clone size: .
CDR3 protein: CSAPHTIGGYTF
CDR3 DNA: TGCAGTGCCCCACATACAATAGGAGGCTACACCTTC

J gene: TRBJ2-2
V gene: TRBV20-1
D gene: .
clone size: .
CDR3 protein: CSARDITGELFF
CDR3 DNA: TGCAGTGCTAGGGATATCACCGGGGAGCTGTTTTTT

J gene: TRBJ1-5
V gene: TRBV21-1
D gene: .
clone size: few
CDR3 protein: CASSARAANRPQHF
CDR3 DNA: TGTGCCAGCAGCGCGAGGGCAGCCAATCGGCCCCAGCATTTT

J gene: TRBJ2-1
V gene: TRBV2
D gene: .
clone size: few
CDR3 protein: CASSEGRRGEQFF
CDR3 DNA: TGTGCCAGCAGTGAAGGTCGCCGGGGTGAGCAGTTCTTC

J gene: TRBJ2-7
V gene: TRBV4-2
D gene: .
clone size: .
CDR3 protein: CASSPDNPGRDSYEQYF
CDR3 DNA: TGTGCCAGCAGCCCCGACAACCCGGGCCGTGATTCCTACGAGCAGTACTTC

J gene: TRBJ2-5
V gene: TRBV18
D gene: .
clone size: few
CDR3 protein: CASSPRQIKETQYF
CDR3 DNA: TGTGCCAGCTCACCGCGACAGATTAAAGAGACCCAGTACTTC

J gene: TRBJ2-5
V gene: TRBV12-3/TRBV12-4
D gene: .
clone size: .
CDR3 protein: CASCPRDIGPQETQYF
CDR3 DNA: TGTGCCAGCTGCCCCCGGGACATTGGCCCCCAAGAGACCCAGTACTTC

J gene: TRBJ2-1
V gene: TRBV2
D gene: .
clone size: few
CDR3 protein: CASGGALLYNEQFF
CDR3 DNA: TGTGCCAGCGGGGGGGCCCTACTGTACAATGAGCAGTTCTTC

J gene: TRBJ1-1
V gene: TRBV20-1
D gene: .
clone size: .
CDR3 protein: CSARDSGPSGEAFF
CDR3 DNA: TGCAGTGCTAGAGATTCGGGACCTAGTGGTGAAGCTTTCTTT

J gene: TRBJ1-6
V gene: TRBV11-3
D gene: .
clone size: few
CDR3 protein: CASRRERGNSPLHF
CDR3 DNA: TGTGCCAGCAGAAGAGAAAGGGGTAATTCACCCCTCCACTTT

J gene: TRBJ1-1
V gene: TRBV25-1
D gene: .
clone size: many
CDR3 protein: CASSETVASTEAFF
CDR3 DNA: TGTGCCAGCAGTGAGACGGTGGCCTCCACTGAAGCTTTCTTT

J gene: TRBJ2-2
V gene: TRBV14
D gene: .
clone size: .
CDR3 protein: CASSPARGELFF
CDR3 DNA: TGTGCCAGCAGTCCCGCACGCGGGGAGCTGTTTTTT

J gene: TRBJ2-7
V gene: TRBV27
D gene: TRBD1
clone size: many
CDR3 protein: CASSQQGSYEQYF
CDR3 DNA: TGTGCCAGCAGCCAACAGGGGTCCTACGAGCAGTACTTC

J gene: TRBJ2-1
V gene: TRBV6-2/TRBV6-3
D gene: TRBD1
clone size: few
CDR3 protein: CASRRTGSEGEQFF
CDR3 DNA: TGTGCCAGCAGAAGGACAGGGAGCGAGGGAGAGCAGTTCTTC

J gene: TRBJ1-6
V gene: TRBV2
D gene: .
clone size: few
CDR3 protein: CASSRGKTPSSYNSPLHF
CDR3 DNA: TGTGCCAGCAGCCGTGGAAAAACCCCCTCCTCCTATAATTCACCCCTCCACTTT

J gene: TRBJ2-7
V gene: TRBV19
D gene: TRBD2
clone size: few
CDR3 protein: CASSSRPSGRALHEQYF
CDR3 DNA: TGTGCCAGTAGTAGCCGGCCTAGCGGGAGGGCCCTCCACGAGCAGTACTTC

J gene: TRBJ1-1
V gene: TRBV30
D gene: TRBD1
clone size: .
CDR3 protein: CAWTMGTGRWDTEAFF
CDR3 DNA: TGTGCCTGGACCATGGGGACAGGGAGATGGGACACTGAAGCTTTCTTT

J gene: TRBJ2-7
V gene: TRBV7-6
D gene: TRBD2
clone size: few
CDR3 protein: CASSTRTSGRYGHEQYF
CDR3 DNA: TGTGCCAGCAGCACCAGGACTAGCGGGAGATACGGGCACGAGCAGTACTTC

J gene: TRBJ2-3
V gene: TRBV6-2/TRBV6-3
D gene: .
clone size: .
CDR3 protein: CATKNPGDRLTDTQYF
CDR3 DNA: TGTGCCACCAAGAACCCGGGGGATCGGCTCACAGATACGCAGTATTTT

J gene: TRBJ1-2
V gene: TRBV9
D gene: TRBD1
clone size: many
CDR3 protein: CASSGDSSYGYTF
CDR3 DNA: TGTGCCAGCAGCGGGGACAGTTCCTATGGCTACACCTTC

J gene: TRBJ2-7
V gene: TRBV12-3/TRBV12-4
D gene: TRBD2
clone size: many
CDR3 protein: CASSPLAGKSYEQYF
CDR3 DNA: TGTGCCAGCAGTCCCCTAGCGGGGAAATCCTACGAGCAGTACTTC

J gene: TRBJ2-1
V gene: TRBV20-1
D gene: .
clone size: few
CDR3 protein: CSARGGSEQFF
CDR3 DNA: TGCAGTGCTAGAGGGGGCTCTGAGCAGTTCTTC

J gene: TRBJ1-5
V gene: TRBV20-1
D gene: TRBD1
clone size: .
CDR3 protein: CSAKPPGQVVNQPQHF
CDR3 DNA: TGCAGTGCCAAGCCCCCCGGACAGGTGGTGAATCAGCCCCAGCATTTT

J gene: TRBJ2-7
V gene: TRBV7-9
D gene: .
clone size: many
CDR3 protein: CASSPTDF
CDR3 DNA: TGTGCCAGCAGCCCGACTGATTTC

J gene: TRBJ1-1
V gene: TRBV12-3/TRBV12-4
D gene: .
clone size: few
CDR3 protein: CASSFTTEAFF
CDR3 DNA: TGTGCCAGCAGTTTCACCACTGAAGCTTTCTTT

J gene: TRBJ2-7
V gene: TRBV5-4
D gene: .
clone size: few
CDR3 protein: CASSLGRAPYEQYF
CDR3 DNA: TGTGCCAGCAGCTTGGGTCGGGCCCCCTACGAGCAGTACTTC

J gene: TRBJ2-1
V gene: TRBV30
D gene: .
clone size: .
CDR3 protein: CAWSVGGGGDEQFF
CDR3 DNA: TGTGCCTGGAGTGTAGGCGGGGGCGGCGATGAGCAGTTCTTC

J gene: TRBJ2-3
V gene: TRBV5-1
D gene: TRBD2
clone size: .
CDR3 protein: CASNPRSPSGSTDTQYF
CDR3 DNA: TGCGCCAGCAATCCCCGGTCCCCTAGCGGATCCACAGATACGCAGTATTTT

J gene: TRBJ1-4
V gene: TRBV9
D gene: .
clone size: many
CDR3 protein: CASSPGREKLFF
CDR3 DNA: TGTGCCAGCAGCCCGGGAAGGGAAAAACTGTTTTTT

J gene: TRBJ2-1
V gene: TRBV12-3/TRBV12-4
D gene: .
clone size: .
CDR3 protein: CASTTVGDEQFF
CDR3 DNA: TGTGCCAGCACCACCGTGGGGGATGAGCAGTTCTTC

J gene: TRBJ1-1
V gene: TRBV7-9
D gene: .
clone size: few
CDR3 protein: CASSPHTGNTEAFF
CDR3 DNA: TGTGCCAGCAGCCCCCATACTGGAAACACTGAAGCTTTCTTT

J gene: TRBJ2-3
V gene: TRBV15
D gene: TRBD2
clone size: .
CDR3 protein: CATSRKRTSGESTDTQYF
CDR3 DNA: TGTGCCACCAGCAGAAAACGTACTAGCGGGGAATCAACAGATACGCAGTATTTT

J gene: TRBJ2-5
V gene: TRBV7-3
D gene: .
clone size: .
CDR3 protein: CASSPRPLYQETQYF
CDR3 DNA: TGTGCCAGCAGCCCTCGCCCGTTGTACCAAGAGACCCAGTACTTC

J gene: TRBJ1-5
V gene: TRBV28
D gene: .
clone size: many
CDR3 protein: CASGPRRQPQHF
CDR3 DNA: TGTGCCAGCGGGCCCCGTAGGCAGCCCCAGCATTTT

J gene: TRBJ2-5
V gene: TRBV3-1
D gene: TRBD1
clone size: few
CDR3 protein: CASSQGGQGQSFQETQYF
CDR3 DNA: TGTGCCAGCAGCCAAGGGGGACAGGGACAGAGCTTCCAAGAGACCCAGTACTTC

J gene: TRBJ2-7
V gene: TRBV7-8
D gene: TRBD1
clone size: few
CDR3 protein: CASSSQGRHPYEQYF
CDR3 DNA: TGTGCCAGCAGCTCACAGGGGCGACACCCCTACGAGCAGTACTTC

J gene: TRBJ1-5
V gene: TRBV6-2/TRBV6-3
D gene: .
clone size: .
CDR3 protein: CASSYSSVGAQPQHF
CDR3 DNA: TGTGCCAGCAGTTACTCGAGCGTCGGGGCCCAGCCCCAGCATTTT

J gene: TRBJ2-7
V gene: TRBV4-1
D gene: .
clone size: few
CDR3 protein: CASSQVAGAYEQYF
CDR3 DNA: TGCGCCAGCAGCCAAGTAGCAGGGGCCTACGAGCAGTACTTC

J gene: TRBJ2-3
V gene: TRBV7-3
D gene: TRBD1
clone size: few
CDR3 protein: CASSPQTGSHITDTQYF
CDR3 DNA: TGTGCCAGCAGCCCCCAGACAGGGAGTCACATTACAGATACGCAGTATTTT

J gene: TRBJ2-2
V gene: TRBV20-1
D gene: TRBD2
clone size: .
CDR3 protein: CSAREREWGTGELFF
CDR3 DNA: TGCAGTGCTAGAGAGCGGGAGTGGGGAACCGGGGAGCTGTTTTTT

J gene: TRBJ2-3
V gene: TRBV5-1
D gene: TRBD2
clone size: few
CDR3 protein: CASSFLAGAEDTQYF
CDR3 DNA: TGCGCCAGCAGCTTTTTAGCGGGAGCAGAAGATACGCAGTATTTT

J gene: TRBJ1-4
V gene: TRBV29-1
D gene: .
clone size: .
CDR3 protein: CSVERCIRNEKLFF
CDR3 DNA: TGCAGCGTTGAGCGTTGTATCAGGAATGAAAAACTGTTTTTT

J gene: TRBJ2-1
V gene: TRBV7-9
D gene: TRBD2
clone size: few
CDR3 protein: CASSPPRGGRVSYNEQFF
CDR3 DNA: TGTGCCAGCAGCCCCCCTCGTGGCGGGAGGGTCTCCTACAATGAGCAGTTCTTC

J gene: TRBJ2-1
V gene: TRBV12-3/TRBV12-4
D gene: .
clone size: few
CDR3 protein: CASSFLGREQFF
CDR3 DNA: TGTGCCAGCAGTTTTTTGGGACGGGAGCAGTTCTTC

J gene: TRBJ1-1
V gene: TRBV20-1
D gene: TRBD1
clone size: few
CDR3 protein: CSARGTGVLTEAFF
CDR3 DNA: TGCAGTGCCCGAGGCACAGGGGTTCTCACTGAAGCTTTCTTT

J gene: TRBJ2-3
V gene: TRBV6-5
D gene: .
clone size: .
CDR3 protein: CASSYRASTDTQYF
CDR3 DNA: TGTGCCAGCAGTTATCGGGCTAGCACAGATACGCAGTATTTT

J gene: TRBJ1-2
V gene: TRBV5-5
D gene: .
clone size: .
CDR3 protein: CASGGGYGYTF
CDR3 DNA: TGTGCCAGCGGGGGAGGGTATGGCTACACCTTC

J gene: TRBJ1-5
V gene: TRBV20-1
D gene: .
clone size: many
CDR3 protein: CSAIRPGGISNQPQHF
CDR3 DNA: TGCAGTGCCATCCGGCCTGGGGGGATTAGCAATCAGCCCCAGCATTTT

J gene: TRBJ2-1
V gene: TRBV11-3
D gene: TRBD2
clone size: few
CDR3 protein: CASSLAGGPSEQFF
CDR3 DNA: TGTGCCAGCAGCTTGGCGGGGGGGCCTAGTGAGCAGTTCTTC

J gene: TRBJ2-6
V gene: TRBV13
D gene: .
clone size: .
CDR3 protein: CASSSRSSGANVLTF
CDR3 DNA: TGTGCCAGCAGCTCCCGGAGCTCTGGGGCCAACGTCCTGACTTTC

J gene: TRBJ2-7
V gene: TRBV30
D gene: .
clone size: .
CDR3 protein: CAWSVRGWGPEQYF
CDR3 DNA: TGTGCCTGGAGTGTTAGGGGCTGGGGGCCCGAGCAGTACTTC